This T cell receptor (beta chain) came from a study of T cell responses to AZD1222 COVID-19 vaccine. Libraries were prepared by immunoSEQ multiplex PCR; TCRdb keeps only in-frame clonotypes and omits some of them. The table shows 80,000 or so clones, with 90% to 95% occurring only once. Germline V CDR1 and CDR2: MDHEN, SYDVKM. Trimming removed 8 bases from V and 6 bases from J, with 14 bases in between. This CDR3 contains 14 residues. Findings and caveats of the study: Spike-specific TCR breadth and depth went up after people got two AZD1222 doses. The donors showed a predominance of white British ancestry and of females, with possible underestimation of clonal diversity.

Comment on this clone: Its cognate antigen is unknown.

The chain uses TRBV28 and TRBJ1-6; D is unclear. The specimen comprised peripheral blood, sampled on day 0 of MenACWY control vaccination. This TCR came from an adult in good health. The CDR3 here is CASGRYRANSPLHF. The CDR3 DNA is TGTGCCAGCGGAAGGTACAGAGCTAATTCACCCCTCCACTTT.